This T cell receptor beta chain appears in the sequencing data of a study of CD8+ T cells in alopecia areata. Turning to the study itself: Patients remained on tofacitinib for 6 to 18 months and then went 6 months without it.

Extracted RNA was reverse transcribed, and the resulting cDNA served as sequencing template. Clones were read by immunoSEQ multiplex PCR, and TCRdb kept only the in-frame ones, dropping some. The sample holds about 150,000 clones, about 51% seen once. Specimens obtained from alopecia areata patients comprised lesional scalp punch biopsies and peripheral blood. Germline assignment: CDR1 LNHDA and CDR2 SQIVND (reference sequence). The CDR3 is made up of 15 amino acids. Trimming took 9 bases from V and 2 from J, leaving 19 bases between them. The J gene is TRBJ2-5, the V gene TRBV19, with D maybe TRBD2 (5 bases). This receptor was identified in a human donor with alopecia areata. The sequenced sample was CD8+ T cells sorted from blood, obtained at week 0. The CDR3: CASTKAGESQETQYF. CDR3 DNA: TGTGCCAGCACCAAAGCCGGGGAATCACAAGAGACCCAGTACTTC.